These T cell receptor beta chains were read from a single sample in a study of T cell repertoires in ileal Crohn's disease. Measured with immunoSEQ multiplex PCR; TCRdb has only the in-frame clones, and not every one. Of 5,100 or so clones listed, around 86% are singletons. Sequenced input: ileal tissue. Receptors were obtained from an adult with Crohn's disease. CDR3s include the opening cysteine and the closing phenylalanine or tryptophan. A D gene is named only where the DNA matches it firmly. Clone size is shown for a subset of rows, as once, few, many or a class of expanded clone.

J gene | D gene | V gene | clone size | CDR3 protein | CDR3 DNA
TRBJ2-3 | . | TRBV27 | few | CASSLSLRGGGAQLNTDTQYF | TGTGCCAGCAGTTTATCTCTCAGGGGCGGGGGAGCGCAGCTCAACACAGATACGCAGTATTTT
TRBJ2-1 | . | TRBV2 | . | CASSEVNGVSNNEQFF | TGTGCCAGCAGTGAAGTGAACGGAGTGTCTAACAATGAGCAGTTCTTC
TRBJ1-1 | TRBD1 | TRBV27 | . | CASSPRGTGNPLMNTEAFF | TGTGCCAGCAGTCCCAGGGGGACAGGGAACCCTTTAATGAACACTGAAGCTTTCTTT
TRBJ1-6 | . | TRBV18 | . | CASSPSRPDNSPLHF | TGTGCCAGCTCACCATCCCGACCCGATAATTCACCCCTCCACTTT
TRBJ2-5 | . | TRBV5-1 | . | CASSPTGALQETQYF | TGCGCCAGCTCCCCGACAGGTGCCCTACAAGAGACCCAGTACTTC
TRBJ1-6 | . | TRBV10-3 | . | CAISGQYNSPLHF | TGTGCCATCAGTGGTCAGTATAATTCACCCCTCCACTTT
TRBJ2-2 | . | TRBV10-3 | . | CAISELLDETGELFF | TGTGCCATCAGTGAGCTGCTAGATGAAACCGGGGAGCTGTTTTTT
TRBJ1-6 | . | TRBV5-8 | once | CASSFMISNSPLHF | TGTGCCAGCAGCTTCATGATTTCGAATTCACCCCTCCACTTT
TRBJ2-7 | TRBD2 | TRBV5-8 | . | CASSLRLATYEQYF | TGTGCCAGCAGCTTGAGACTAGCGACCTACGAGCAGTACTTC
TRBJ2-7 | TRBD2 | TRBV7-2 | . | CASSLVSGRASDEQYF | TGTGCCAGCAGCTTGGTTAGCGGGAGGGCCAGCGACGAGCAGTACTTC
TRBJ2-2 | . | TRBV28 | . | CASSPLPGTGELFF | TGTGCCAGCAGTCCTCTACCGGGGACCGGGGAGCTGTTTTTT
TRBJ1-1 | TRBD1 | TRBV6-1 | . | CASSPTGQGTEAFF | TGTGCCAGCAGTCCAACCGGACAGGGCACTGAAGCTTTCTTT
TRBJ2-2 | TRBD2 | TRBV5-1 | . | CASSLSGLREGTLYTGELFF | TGCGCCAGCAGCTTGTCAGGTCTGCGGGAGGGAACACTATACACCGGGGAGCTGTTTTTT
TRBJ1-4 | . | TRBV19 | . | CASRARGSDEKLFF | TGTGCCAGTAGGGCCAGGGGCTCGGATGAAAAACTGTTTTTT
TRBJ1-5 | TRBD1 | TRBV5-5 | . | CASSLDRVNQPQHF | TGTGCCAGCAGCCTGGACAGGGTCAATCAGCCCCAGCATTTT
TRBJ2-2 | . | TRBV5-1 | . | CASTGDSSNTGELFF | TGCGCCAGCACGGGGGACAGTTCGAACACCGGGGAGCTGTTTTTT
TRBJ1-6 | TRBD1 | TRBV27 | . | CASSIRGQPNSPLHF | TGTGCCAGCAGTATACGGGGACAGCCTAATTCACCCCTCCACTTT
TRBJ1-6 | TRBD1 | TRBV5-1 | . | CASSLGGGRNNSPLHF | TGCGCCAGCAGCTTGGGAGGGGGCAGGAATAATTCACCCCTCCACTTT
TRBJ2-5 | TRBD1 | TRBV18 | once | CASSQEQGRQETQYF | TGTGCCAGCTCACAAGAACAGGGGCGGCAAGAGACCCAGTACTTC
TRBJ1-3 | . | TRBV2 | few | CASQVGYSGNTIYF | TGTGCCAGTCAAGTGGGCTACTCTGGAAACACCATATATTTT
TRBJ1-2 | . | TRBV9 | . | CASSREDGYTF | TGTGCCAGCAGCAGGGAGGATGGCTACACCTTC
TRBJ2-3 | . | TRBV11-2 | . | CASSLQGSTDTQYF | TGTGCCAGCAGCTTACAGGGGTCCACAGATACGCAGTATTTT
TRBJ2-7 | . | TRBV27 | . | CASSRLGGTYEQYF | TGTGCCAGCAGCCGCCTCGGAGGTACCTACGAGCAGTACTTC
TRBJ1-1 | . | TRBV6-1 | . | CASRAGLAGAQAFF | TGTGCCAGCAGGGCCGGACTGGCTGGGGCGCAAGCTTTCTTT
TRBJ2-7 | . | TRBV19 | . | CASSTNRLRGEQYF | TGTGCCAGTAGTACAAACAGGCTCCGGGGTGAGCAGTACTTC
TRBJ2-5 | TRBD2 | TRBV19 | once | CASSIGLGQETQYF | TGTGCCAGTAGTATCGGACTAGGCCAAGAGACCCAGTACTTC
TRBJ2-7 | TRBD1 | TRBV18 | once | CASSPDRAGTGGVEQYF | TGTGCCAGCTCACCAGATCGGGCCGGGACAGGGGGCGTCGAGCAGTACTTC
TRBJ2-5 | TRBD2 | TRBV5-1 | . | CASSLNAGSGGQETQYF | TGCGCCAGCAGCTTGAATGCGGGGAGCGGGGGCCAAGAGACCCAGTACTTC
TRBJ1-5 | TRBD1 | TRBV6-1 | . | CASSPRQGQPQHF | TGTGCCAGCAGCCCTAGACAGGGTCAGCCCCAGCATTTT
TRBJ2-1 | . | TRBV10-3 | few | CAGHGAGNNEQFF | TGTGCCGGACACGGGGCAGGGAACAATGAGCAGTTCTTC
TRBJ2-3 | TRBD1 | TRBV10-3 | . | CAITQGQGMAQYF | TGTGCCATCACTCAGGGACAGGGAATGGCGCAGTATTTT
TRBJ2-1 | TRBD2 | TRBV28 | . | CASSSVAGGFYNEQFF | TGTGCCAGCAGCTCCGTAGCGGGAGGGTTCTACAATGAGCAGTTCTTC
TRBJ1-5 | . | TRBV19 | . | CASSIAGNQPQHF | TGTGCCAGTAGTATAGCCGGGAATCAGCCCCAGCATTTT
TRBJ2-3 | . | TRBV29-1 | . | CSVSRRQGGGTDTQYF | TGCAGCGTTTCCCGACGACAGGGAGGAGGCACAGATACGCAGTATTTT
TRBJ1-1 | . | TRBV11-3 | . | CASSFSANTEAFF | TGTGCCAGCAGCTTCTCAGCGAACACTGAAGCTTTCTTT
TRBJ1-1 | . | TRBV15 | . | CATSRDLGMGAEAFF | TGTGCCACCAGCAGAGATCTGGGCATGGGCGCTGAAGCTTTCTTT
TRBJ1-4 | . | TRBV19 | . | CASNDRGALFF | TGTGCCAGTAATGACCGGGGCGCACTGTTTTTT
TRBJ1-4 | . | TRBV30 | . | CAWGRGNGEKLFF | TGTGCCTGGGGTAGGGGAAATGGTGAAAAACTGTTTTTT
TRBJ1-6 | . | TRBV2 | . | CASSEWESYNSPLHF | TGTGCCAGCAGTGAATGGGAGTCCTATAATTCACCCCTCCACTTT
TRBJ2-7 | TRBD2 | TRBV2 | . | CASSERGLALGEQYF | TGTGCCAGCAGTGAAAGGGGACTAGCGCTTGGAGAGCAGTACTTC
TRBJ1-3 | . | TRBV30 | . | CAWEGGFGNTIYF | TGTGCCTGGGAAGGGGGTTTTGGAAACACCATATATTTT
TRBJ1-2 | . | TRBV18 | . | CASSPVGGADGYTF | TGTGCCAGCTCACCAGTCGGGGGCGCTGATGGCTACACCTTC
TRBJ2-3 | . | TRBV5-8 | . | CASSPPRTGLVLTQYF | TGTGCCAGCAGCCCCCCCCGAACAGGTCTGGTTCTTACGCAGTATTTT
TRBJ2-5 | TRBD1 | TRBV30 | . | CAWSHGQARTQYF | TGTGCCTGGAGCCATGGACAGGCCCGGACCCAGTACTTC
TRBJ2-7 | . | TRBV7-9 | . | CASSLVEGGGEQYF | TGTGCCAGCAGCTTAGTCGAGGGGGGAGGTGAGCAGTACTTC
TRBJ2-7 | TRBD2 | TRBV28 | . | CASSWGGFYEQYF | TGTGCCAGCAGTTGGGGGGGGTTCTACGAGCAGTACTTC
TRBJ2-3 | TRBD2 | TRBV6-4 | . | CASSRSGGLDTQYF | TGTGCCAGCAGCCGTAGCGGGGGGCTGGATACGCAGTATTTT
TRBJ2-5 | TRBD2 | TRBV7-9 | . | CASSLTGGSQETQYF | TGTGCCAGCAGCTTAACGGGGGGATCCCAAGAGACCCAGTACTTC
TRBJ2-2 | TRBD1 | TRBV19 | . | CATDTGGVFRAGELFF | TGTGCCACCGACACAGGGGGCGTCTTTAGAGCCGGGGAGCTGTTTTTT
TRBJ1-2 | TRBD1 | TRBV5-6 | . | CASSQQGAYDGYTF | TGTGCCAGCAGCCAACAGGGGGCGTATGATGGCTACACCTTC
TRBJ1-1 | . | TRBV6-5 | . | CASSFRTSPEAFF | TGTGCCAGCAGTTTCCGGACGTCCCCTGAAGCTTTCTTT
TRBJ2-7 | TRBD1 | TRBV19 | . | CASSISLTGAEQYF | TGTGCCAGTAGTATCTCCTTGACAGGGGCCGAGCAGTACTTC
TRBJ2-5 | . | TRBV19 | . | CASSIGRRVQETQYF | TGTGCCAGTAGTATAGGTAGGAGAGTCCAAGAGACCCAGTACTTC
TRBJ2-7 | . | TRBV5-1 | . | CASSLAAGTYEQYF | TGCGCCAGCAGCTTGGCCGCGGGGACCTACGAGCAGTACTTC
TRBJ2-1 | TRBD2 | TRBV10-1 | . | CASSQAGGGNEQFF | TGCGCCAGCAGTCAGGCGGGAGGGGGCAATGAGCAGTTCTTC